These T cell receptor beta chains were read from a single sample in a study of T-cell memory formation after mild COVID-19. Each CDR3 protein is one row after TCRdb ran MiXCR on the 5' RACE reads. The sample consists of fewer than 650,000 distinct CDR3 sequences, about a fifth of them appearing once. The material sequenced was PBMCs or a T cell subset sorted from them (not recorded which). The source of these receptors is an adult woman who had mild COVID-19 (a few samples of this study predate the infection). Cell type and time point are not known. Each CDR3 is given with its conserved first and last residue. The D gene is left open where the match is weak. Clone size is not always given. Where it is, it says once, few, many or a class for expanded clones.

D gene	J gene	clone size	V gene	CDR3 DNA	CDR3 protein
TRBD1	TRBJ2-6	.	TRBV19	TGTGCCAGTAGTATAGATTGGGACAGAAGCTCCTCTGGGGCCAACGTCCTGACTTTC	CASSIDWDRSSSGANVLTF
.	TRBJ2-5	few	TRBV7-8	TGTGCCAGCAGCCTCACACCTCCTCAAGAGACCCAGTACTTC	CASSLTPPQETQYF
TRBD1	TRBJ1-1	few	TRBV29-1	TGCAGCGTTGACGGGACAGGGGCCAGGGAAGCTTTCTTT	CSVDGTGAREAFF
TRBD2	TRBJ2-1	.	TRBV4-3	TGCGCCAGCAGCCGGGATTCAGTCAGGACTAGGGGCTACAATGAGCAGTTCTTC	CASSRDSVRTRGYNEQFF
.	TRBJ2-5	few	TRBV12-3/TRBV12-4	TGTGCCAGCAGTCCCTTCGGGGGTTTAGAGACCCAGTACTTC	CASSPFGGLETQYF
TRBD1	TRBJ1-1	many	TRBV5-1	TGCGCCAGCAGCTTGACAGGGGGCCCGAACACTGAAGCTTTCTTT	CASSLTGGPNTEAFF
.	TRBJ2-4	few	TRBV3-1	TGTGCCAGCAGCCAAGATGGGAGGCTAGGGAAGGACATTCAGTACTTC	CASSQDGRLGKDIQYF
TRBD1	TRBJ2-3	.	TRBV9	TGTGCCAGCAGCCGCGGACAGGGCAATGGTAGGACAGATACGCAGTATTTT	CASSRGQGNGRTDTQYF
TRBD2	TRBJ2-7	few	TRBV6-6	TGTGCCAGCAGTTCAGCGACTAGCAGCGAGCAGTACTTC	CASSSATSSEQYF
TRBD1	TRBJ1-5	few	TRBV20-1	TGCAGTGCTAGAGATAGACAGGGGGCTATTCAGCCCCAGCATTTT	CSARDRQGAIQPQHF
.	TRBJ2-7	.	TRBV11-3	TGTGCCAGCACGAATGGGCAGTACTTC	CASTNGQYF
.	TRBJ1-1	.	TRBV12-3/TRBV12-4	TGTGCCAGCACCTCCTTGGACACTGTTAACACTGAAGCTTTCTTT	CASTSLDTVNTEAFF
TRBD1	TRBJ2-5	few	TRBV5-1	TGCGCCAGCAGCCAATGGACAGGGGGGCAAGAGACCCAGTACTTC	CASSQWTGGQETQYF
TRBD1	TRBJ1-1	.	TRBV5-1	TGCGCCAGCAGACGACAGGGGGGAAGTAACACTGAAGCTTTCTTT	CASRRQGGSNTEAFF
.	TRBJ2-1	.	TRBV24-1	TGTGCCACCAGCTACAGGGGAGGCTCCTACAATGAGCAGTTCTTC	CATSYRGGSYNEQFF
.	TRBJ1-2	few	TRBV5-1	TGCGCCAGCAGCTTGAACAGGGCGGCTGGCTACACCTTC	CASSLNRAAGYTF
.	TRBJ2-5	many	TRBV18	TGTGCCAGCTCACCACCCCGGAGTCAAGAGACCCAGTACTTC	CASSPPRSQETQYF
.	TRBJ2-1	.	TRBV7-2	TGTGCCAGCAGCCCGGAGGTCGGTGGGGTCAATGAGCAGTTCTTC	CASSPEVGGVNEQFF
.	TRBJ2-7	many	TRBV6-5	TGTGCCAGCACTAGGGGTATCGAGCAGTACTTC	CASTRGIEQYF
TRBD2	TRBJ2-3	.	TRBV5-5	TGTGCCAGCAGCAGGGGACTAGCATCCTACACAGATACGCAGTATTTT	CASSRGLASYTDTQYF